This T cell receptor beta chain is drawn from a study of blood T cell repertoires in COVID-19. Looking at the study overall: Nucleic acid was either cDNA or gDNA, and it came from T cells, B-cell-depleted T cells, or PBMCs.

Assay used: immunoSEQ multiplex PCR; TCRdb lists only in-frame clones, some missing. Of 150,000 to 200,000 clones listed, about 80% are singletons. J lost 5 bases, V lost 2 bases, and 10 bases had no gene match. Germline assignment: CDR1 LGHNA and CDR2 YSLEER. The CDR3 has 16 residues. The chain employs TRBV4-3 and TRBJ2-3; 7 positions match TRBD1. This receptor was obtained from a woman between 50 and 59 years old with active or convalescent COVID-19. The specimen was peripheral blood. CDR3 coding DNA: TGCGCCAGCAGCCAATTCGGGCCACAGGGGCAAGATACGCAGTATTTT. Protein: CASSQFGPQGQDTQYF.